Each of the 31 T cell receptor beta chains below was sequenced from the same sample in a study of cytomegalovirus exposure and HLA in healthy donors. Researchers ran the PCR with 60 Vbeta and 13 Jbeta primers. The data were produced by immunoSEQ multiplex PCR, yet TCRdb's version contains in-frame clones alone and is incomplete. Here the sample spans around 190,000 clones, roughly 85% being singletons. Source material: PBMCs. The source of these receptors is a woman aged 50 to 60 in good health and CMV-seronegative.

This clone was seen only a few times. This sequence joins TRBV27 and TRBJ2-5, with 8 bases matching TRBD1. Germline V lookup: CDR1 MNHEY, CDR2 SMNVEV (reference sequence). The V segment lost 0 bases and the J segment 5 bases; nucleotides outside the gene matches: 8. The length of the CDR3 is 16 residues. The CDR3 region has the DNA TGTGCCAGCAGTTTATCGCGCCCCAGGGGGCGGGAGACCCAGTACTTC. This gives the protein CASSLSRPRGRETQYF.

This clone has more than one count but fewer than ten. The gene calls are TRBV7-9 and TRBJ2-7; TRBD2 aligns across 9 bases. The CDR3 runs to 15 residues. V was clipped by 5 bases and J by 2 bases; unmatched bases: 7. The germline gives CDR1 SEHNR, CDR2 FQNEAQ (reference sequence). The CDR3 DNA follows: TGTGCCAGCAGCACAGCGGGAGGCCCACCCTACGAGCAGTACTTC. Protein sequence: CASSTAGGPPYEQYF.

This rearrangement joins TRBV10-3 to TRBJ1-5; D might be TRBD1 (5 bases). Trimming removed 6 bases at V and 1 base at J, with 16 bases between. Germline values: CDR1 ENHRY, CDR2 SYGVKD. CDR3 length: 16 residues. CDR3 region: CAISPGGGKSNQPQHF. CDR3 nucleotides: TGTGCCATCAGCCCCGGGGGGGGTAAAAGCAATCAGCCCCAGCATTTT.

The chain carries TRBV11-2 and TRBJ2-4, with D possibly being TRBD2 (5 bases). The CDR3 runs to 15 residues. V shed 3 bases and J shed 0 bases, with 9 bases lying between them. Germline V gives CDR1 SGHAT, CDR2 FQNNGV. CDR3 sequence (DNA): TGTGCCAGCAGCTTGGAGGAGTTAGCCAAAAACATTCAGTACTTC. This sequence encodes CASSLEELAKNIQYF.

This chain uses TRBV5-1 with TRBJ2-7; possibly TRBD2 for D (6 bases). CDR1 SGHRS and CDR2 YFSETQ come from the germline V gene. V was pared by 5 bases and J by 0 bases, with 12 bases between. The CDR3 has 14 residues. CDR3 amino acids: CASRPIGSSYEQYF. Here the CDR3 DNA reads TGCGCCAGCAGGCCAATCGGGAGCTCCTACGAGCAGTACTTC. Looking up the rest from reference TRBV5-1 and TRBJ2-7 gives the full variable domain: KAGVTQTPRYLIKTRGQQVTLSCSPISGHRSVSWYQQTPGQGLQFLFEYFSETQRNKGNFPGRFSGRQFSNSRSEMNVSTLELGDSALYLCASRPIGSSYEQYFGPGTRLTVT.

V and J are TRBV30 and TRBJ1-1; D remains unclear. Trimming cost V 0 bases and J 1 base, with 9 bases left between them. The length of the CDR3 is 14 residues. Looked up from germline, CDR1 is GTSNPN and CDR2 is SVGIG (reference sequence). CDR3 loop: CAWSVPPGNTEAFF. CDR3 nucleotide sequence: TGTGCCTGGAGTGTCCCACCGGGGAACACTGAAGCTTTCTTT.

This clone was seen just once. V usage is TRBV6-1 and J usage is TRBJ2-2; 11 positions match TRBD1. Germline assignment: CDR1 MNHNS and CDR2 SASEGT. Trimming cost V 10 bases and J 5 bases; bases outside gene matches: 3. The CDR3 extends over 13 amino acids. The CDR3 protein is CATDRGRTGELFF. CDR3 DNA: TGTGCCACGGACAGGGGGCGAACCGGGGAGCTGTTTTTT.

The chain carries TRBV7-9 and TRBJ1-5; TRBD1 matches 8 bases. CDR3 size: 14 residues. Germline V lookup: CDR1 SEHNR, CDR2 FQNEAQ (reference sequence). The trim removed 5 bases at V and 4 bases at J, leaving 4 bases unmatched. CDR3 bases: TGTGCCAGCAGCCCGGACAGGGATAATCAGCCCCAGCATTTT. The encoded protein is CASSPDRDNQPQHF.

The chain carries TRBV19 and TRBJ1-2; possible D gene TRBD1, 6 bases. The CDR3 is 15 residues long. CDR1 and CDR2 from the germline V gene are LNHDA and SQIVND (reference sequence). V gave up 4 bases and J gave up 5 bases, with 17 bases separating them. The CDR3 protein is CASSRAGTKVYGYTF. CDR3 nucleotides: TGTGCCAGTAGTAGGGCCGGGACAAAGGTTTATGGCTACACCTTC. The whole variable domain, filled in from reference TRBV19 and TRBJ1-2, reads DGGITQSPKYLFRKEGQNVTLSCEQNLNHDAMYWYRQDPGQGLRLIYYSQIVNDFQKGDIAEGYSVSREKKESFPLTVTSAQKNPTAFYLCASSRAGTKVYGYTFGSGTRLTVV.

The CDR3: CASSFVGWGTGVKLEPQHF. The DNA of the CDR3 is TGTGCCAGCAGTTTCGTGGGGTGGGGGACAGGGGTTAAGCTGGAGCCCCAGCATTTT. This chain links TRBV28 with TRBJ1-5; TRBD1 agrees at 10 bases. The length of the CDR3 is 19 residues. The junction had 19 bases not matched to a gene; V was cut back by 3 bases and J by 8 bases. Germline CDR1 is MDHEN and CDR2 is SYDVKM.

V gene TRBV10-3 combines with J gene TRBJ2-2; TRBD1 matches at 7 bases. CDR1 is ENHRY and CDR2 is SYGVKD in the germline V gene. The CDR3 has 15 amino acids. J was trimmed by 0 bases and V by 6 bases; bases with no gene match: 4. The CDR3 here is CAISSGGSNTGELFF. CDR3 DNA sequence: TGTGCCATCAGCTCAGGGGGATCGAACACCGGGGAGCTGTTTTTT.

The chain has TRBV28 and TRBJ1-5; D unclear. Trimming removed 5 bases at V and 9 bases at J, with 14 bases between. Germline CDR1 is MDHEN and CDR2 is SYDVKM. The CDR3 covers 13 residues. The CDR3 here is CASSPPAESPQHF. The DNA for the CDR3 is TGTGCCAGCAGTCCCCCCGCGGAGTCGCCCCAGCATTTT.

This rearrangement joins TRBV28 to TRBJ1-5; TRBD1 agrees at 10 bases. The length of the CDR3 is 16 residues. Germline CDR1 MDHEN, CDR2 SYDVKM. The V segment lost 6 bases and the J segment 0 bases; nucleotides outside the gene matches: 5. CDR3 sequence reads: CASSDRGLRSNQPQHF. Here the CDR3 DNA reads TGTGCCAGCAGCGACAGGGGGCTTCGTAGCAATCAGCCCCAGCATTTT.

The rearrangement uses TRBV6-5 and TRBJ2-5; D is possibly TRBD1 (5 bases). V dropped 6 bases and J dropped 7 bases, with 21 bases sitting between them. Germline V gene lookup returns CDR1 MNHEY and CDR2 SVGAGI. The CDR3 totals 15 residues. CDR3 sequence: CASSSDRGYKTTQYF. Here the CDR3 DNA reads TGTGCCAGCAGCTCGGATAGGGGTTACAAGACGACCCAGTACTTC.

This chain joins TRBV18 and TRBJ1-5; 8 nucleotides line up with TRBD1. Germline V gives CDR1 KGHSH, CDR2 LQKENI. J gave up 7 bases and V 6 bases, and 11 bases lay outside the gene matches. The CDR3 spans 15 residues. CDR3 in DNA: TGTGCCAGCTCTCTTAATCCAGGGGGCAGACAGCCCCAGCATTTT. It codes for CASSLNPGGRQPQHF.

The chain joins TRBV2 to TRBJ2-6; TRBD2 is a possible D gene (5 bases). The V gene lost 2 bases and the J gene lost 0 bases, with 11 bases spanning the gap. Germline V gene data show CDR1 as SNHLY and CDR2 as FYNNEI. This CDR3 comprises 17 residues. The CDR3 protein is CASSERRGSSGANVLTF. CDR3 bases: TGTGCCAGCAGTGAACGACGGGGAAGCTCTGGGGCCAACGTCCTGACTTTC.

V and J are TRBV9 and TRBJ2-3; D is ambiguous. There are 16 residues in the CDR3. The germline V gene has CDR1 SGDLS and CDR2 YYNGEE. Between the trimmed V and J ends, which lost 2 bases and 2 bases, there was a span of 15 bases. The CDR3 protein is CASSVGAASPTDTQYF. The DNA for the CDR3 is TGTGCCAGCAGCGTTGGCGCGGCCAGCCCCACAGATACGCAGTATTTT. The whole variable domain, filled in from reference TRBV9 and TRBJ2-3, reads DSGVTQTPKHLITATGQRVTLRCSPRSGDLSVYWYQQSLDQGLQFLIQYYNGEERAKGNILERFSAQQFPDLHSELNLSSLELGDSALYFCASSVGAASPTDTQYFGPGTRLTVL.

V usage is TRBV7-9 and J usage is TRBJ1-2; D may be TRBD1 (5 bases). There are 16 residues in the CDR3. Germline V gene sequence: CDR1 SEHNR, CDR2 FQNEAQ (reference sequence). V gave up 7 bases and J gave up 8 bases, with 26 bases separating them. The CDR3 region has the DNA TGTGCCAGCACCACTCGGGCGGGGCAGGGAATAAAAGGCTACACCTTC. This translates into CASTTRAGQGIKGYTF.

This chain uses TRBV28 with TRBJ2-7, with 7 bases identical to TRBD2. Germline lookup yields CDR1 MDHEN and CDR2 SYDVKM. With 0 bases clipped from V and 7 bases from J, the junction kept 6 bases outside the gene matches. This CDR3 has 14 amino acids. This CDR3 reads CASSLWSGISEQYF. CDR3 bases: TGTGCCAGCAGTTTATGGAGCGGGATATCAGAGCAGTACTTC.

This clone occurred a few times. The chain is built from TRBV5-6 and TRBJ2-7; 7 nucleotides match TRBD1. V lost 1 base, J lost 4 bases, and 8 bases stayed unmatched. Germline CDR1 reads SGHDT; CDR2 reads YYEEEE. CDR3 size: 15 residues. This CDR3 reads CASSLLQGSSYEQYF. In DNA form, the CDR3 reads TGTGCCAGCAGCTTGTTACAGGGGTCTTCTTACGAGCAGTACTTC.

This clone was seen a single time. The chain uses TRBV5-1 and TRBJ2-7; TRBD2 matches 10 bases. Trimming at V came to 4 bases and at J to 1 base, leaving 14 bases not matched to a gene. Germline assignment: CDR1 SGHRS and CDR2 YFSETQ. This CDR3 spans 18 amino acids. The CDR3 reads CASSPRTWLAGESYEQYF. The DNA for the CDR3 is TGCGCCAGCAGCCCGCGGACTTGGCTAGCGGGAGAGTCCTACGAGCAGTACTTC.

The chain uses TRBV27 and TRBJ1-3, with 9 bases that match TRBD1. Germline trimming cut 6 bases from V and 5 bases from J; bases unmatched to any gene: 8. This CDR3 region has 15 residues. CDR1 and CDR2 (germline): MNHEY, SMNVEV (reference sequence). CDR3 nucleotides: TGTGCCAGCAGACAGGGGGCCGTAGGAAGAAACACCATATATTTT. The encoded protein is CASRQGAVGRNTIYF.

The genes are TRBV7-2 and TRBJ2-5, with a possible D match to TRBD1 (5 bases). The CDR3 is 13 residues long. The V gene lost 2 bases and the J gene lost 5 bases, with 9 bases spanning the gap. Germline CDR1 reads SGHTA; CDR2 reads FQGNSA. The CDR3 sequence is CASSLLGRETQYF. For the CDR3, the DNA is TGTGCCAGCAGCTTATTGGGGCGTGAGACCCAGTACTTC.

The chain is built from TRBV7-9 and TRBJ1-1, with 7 positions matching TRBD1. Germline CDR1 SEHNR, CDR2 FQNEAQ (reference sequence). With 6 bases clipped from V and 3 bases from J, the junction kept 10 bases outside the gene matches. The CDR3 runs to 15 residues. This CDR3 is CASSYSVRGDTEAFF. Written as DNA, the CDR3 is TGTGCCAGCAGTTACTCAGTCAGGGGGGACACTGAAGCTTTCTTT.

The chain has TRBV28 and TRBJ1-1; possibly TRBD1 for D (6 bases). CDR3 length: 17 residues. Germline V lookup: CDR1 MDHEN, CDR2 SYDVKM. Trimming shortened V by 8 bases and J by 5 bases, and 27 bases separated the two germline ends. Here the CDR3 reads CASHLEFRGTRRTEAFF. In DNA form, the CDR3 reads TGTGCCAGCCATCTTGAATTCAGGGGAACCCGGCGGACTGAAGCTTTCTTT.

The chain links TRBV27 to TRBJ2-3; D possibly corresponds to TRBD2 (6 bases). CDR1 is MNHEY and CDR2 is SMNVEV in the germline V gene (reference sequence). V was cut by 4 bases and J by 2 bases, with 10 bases left in between. This CDR3 comprises 14 residues. The CDR3 region is CASSYLATTDTQYF. The CDR3 DNA follows: TGTGCCAGCAGTTATCTAGCGACCACAGATACGCAGTATTTT.

The chain uses TRBV5-5 and TRBJ2-7; 10 bases match TRBD2. Germline V gene data show CDR1 as SGHKS and CDR2 as YYEKEE (reference sequence). The CDR3 runs 16 residues. Trimming cost V 0 bases and J 1 base; bases outside gene matches: 4. The CDR3 spells CASSLVGSGRSYEQYF. The CDR3 DNA is TGTGCCAGCAGCTTGGTTGGTAGCGGGAGGTCCTACGAGCAGTACTTC.

The rearrangement uses TRBV4-3 and TRBJ2-7; D call uncertain. With 0 bases removed from V and 3 bases from J, the gap between germline ends came to 12 bases. Germline V gene lookup returns CDR1 LGHNA and CDR2 YSLEER. There are 15 residues in the CDR3. CDR3 DNA: TGCGCCAGCAGCCAAGAACGGGTTGACGGCTACGAGCAGTACTTC. It codes for CASSQERVDGYEQYF.

V usage is TRBV30 and J usage is TRBJ1-2; D not resolved. V lost 3 bases to trimming and J lost 5 bases, with 10 bases between them. There are 12 residues in the CDR3. Germline V gives CDR1 GTSNPN, CDR2 SVGIG (reference sequence). The CDR3 DNA is TGTGCCTGGAGCCCTGACAAGTATGGCTACACCTTC. Residues: CAWSPDKYGYTF.

The chain uses TRBV27 and TRBJ2-7; 9 nucleotides agree with TRBD2. CDR1 is MNHEY, CDR2 SMNVEV, per germline (reference sequence). This CDR3 has 13 amino acids. V was clipped by 6 bases and J by 4 bases; unmatched bases: 4. CDR3 in DNA: TGTGCCAGCAGACCGGGACTAGCTTACGAGCAGTACTTC. It yields the protein CASRPGLAYEQYF.

This chain links TRBV6-6 with TRBJ1-1, with a tentative D call TRBD1 (6 bases). The CDR3 spans 13 residues. Germline assignment: CDR1 MNHNY and CDR2 SVGAGI (reference sequence). V lost 10 bases and J 1 base, leaving 13 bases between the germline ends. CDR3 sequence (DNA): TGTGCCACCTGGGACAATCCGAACACTGAAGCTTTCTTT. Translation: CATWDNPNTEAFF.